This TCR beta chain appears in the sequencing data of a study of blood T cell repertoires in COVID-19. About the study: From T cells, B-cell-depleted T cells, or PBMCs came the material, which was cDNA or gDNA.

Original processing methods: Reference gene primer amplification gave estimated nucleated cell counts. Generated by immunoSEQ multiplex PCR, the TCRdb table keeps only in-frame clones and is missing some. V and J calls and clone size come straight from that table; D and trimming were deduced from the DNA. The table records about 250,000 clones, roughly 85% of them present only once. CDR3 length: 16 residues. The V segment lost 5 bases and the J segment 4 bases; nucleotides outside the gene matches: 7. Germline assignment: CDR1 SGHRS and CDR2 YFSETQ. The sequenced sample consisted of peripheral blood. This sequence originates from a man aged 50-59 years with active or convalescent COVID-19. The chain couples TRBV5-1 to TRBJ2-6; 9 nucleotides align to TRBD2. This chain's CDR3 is CASSRREGHGANVLTF. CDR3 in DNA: TGCGCCAGCAGTCGGCGGGAGGGCCACGGGGCCAACGTCCTGACTTTC.